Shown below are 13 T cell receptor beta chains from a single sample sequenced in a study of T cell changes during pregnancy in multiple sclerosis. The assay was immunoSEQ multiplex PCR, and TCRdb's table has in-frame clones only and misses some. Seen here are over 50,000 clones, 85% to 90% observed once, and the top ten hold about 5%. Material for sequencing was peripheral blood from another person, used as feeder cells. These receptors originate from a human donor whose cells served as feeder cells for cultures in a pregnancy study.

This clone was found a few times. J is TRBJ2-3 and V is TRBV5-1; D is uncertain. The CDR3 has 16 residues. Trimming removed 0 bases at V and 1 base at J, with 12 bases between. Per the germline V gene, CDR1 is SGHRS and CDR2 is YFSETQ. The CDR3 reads CASSLEYAGGTDTQYF. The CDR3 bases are TGCGCCAGCAGCTTGGAATACGCAGGAGGCACAGATACGCAGTATTTT. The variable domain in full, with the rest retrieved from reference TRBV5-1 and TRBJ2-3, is KAGVTQTPRYLIKTRGQQVTLSCSPISGHRSVSWYQQTPGQGLQFLFEYFSETQRNKGNFPGRFSGRQFSNSRSEMNVSTLELGDSALYLCASSLEYAGGTDTQYFGPGTRLTVL.

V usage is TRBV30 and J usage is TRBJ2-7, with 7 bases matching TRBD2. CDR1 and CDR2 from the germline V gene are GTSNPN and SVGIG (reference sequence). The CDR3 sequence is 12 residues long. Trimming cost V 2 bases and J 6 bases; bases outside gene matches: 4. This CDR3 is CAWSWGGSEQYF. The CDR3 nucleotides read TGTGCCTGGAGTTGGGGGGGGAGCGAGCAGTACTTC.

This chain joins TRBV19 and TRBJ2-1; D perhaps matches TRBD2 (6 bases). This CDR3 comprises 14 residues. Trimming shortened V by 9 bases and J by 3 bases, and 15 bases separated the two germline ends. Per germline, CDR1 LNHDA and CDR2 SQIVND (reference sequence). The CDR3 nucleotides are TGTGCCAGCTCCCGGGACTCCTTCTACAATGAGCAGTTCTTC. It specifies CASSRDSFYNEQFF.

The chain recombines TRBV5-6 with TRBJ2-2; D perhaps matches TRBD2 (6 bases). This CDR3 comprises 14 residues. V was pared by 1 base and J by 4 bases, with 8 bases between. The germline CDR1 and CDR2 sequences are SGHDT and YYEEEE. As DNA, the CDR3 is TGTGCCAGCAGCTTGAGGGGAGGCACCGGGGAGCTGTTTTTT. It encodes CASSLRGGTGELFF.

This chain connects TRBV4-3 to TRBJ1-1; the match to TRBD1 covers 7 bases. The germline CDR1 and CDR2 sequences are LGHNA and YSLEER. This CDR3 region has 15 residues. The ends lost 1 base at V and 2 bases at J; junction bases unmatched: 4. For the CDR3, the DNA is TGCGCCAGCAGCCAAGGGACAGGCGTTAACACTGAAGCTTTCTTT. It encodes CASSQGTGVNTEAFF.

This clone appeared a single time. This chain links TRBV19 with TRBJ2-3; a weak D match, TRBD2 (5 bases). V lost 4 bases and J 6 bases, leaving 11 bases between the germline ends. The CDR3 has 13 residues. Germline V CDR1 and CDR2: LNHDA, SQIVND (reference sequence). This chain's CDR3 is CASSTDLADTQYF. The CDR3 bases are TGTGCCAGTAGTACCGACTTAGCGGATACGCAGTATTTT.

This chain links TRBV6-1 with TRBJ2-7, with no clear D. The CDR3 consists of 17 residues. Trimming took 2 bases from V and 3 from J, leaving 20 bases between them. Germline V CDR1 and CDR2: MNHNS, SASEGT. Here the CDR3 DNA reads TGTGCCAGCAGTGAAACGTACGGATTCAGATATGACTACGAGCAGTACTTC. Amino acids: CASSETYGFRYDYEQYF.

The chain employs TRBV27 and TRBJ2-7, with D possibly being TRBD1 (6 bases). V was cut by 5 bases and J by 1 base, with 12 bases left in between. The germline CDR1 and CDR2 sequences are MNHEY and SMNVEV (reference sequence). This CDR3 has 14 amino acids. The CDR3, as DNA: TGTGCCAGCAGTGCCCGGACAGCTTCCTACGAGCAGTACTTC. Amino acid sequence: CASSARTASYEQYF.

The DNA of the CDR3 is TGCGCCAGCAGCGCCGGGACGGAGAACACTGAAGCTTTCTTT. This codes for CASSAGTENTEAFF. The genes are TRBV10-2 and TRBJ1-1; maybe TRBD1 (5 bases). Germline V lookup: CDR1 WSHSY, CDR2 SAAADI. V lost 6 bases and J lost 1, with 12 bases in between. The CDR3 length is 14 residues.

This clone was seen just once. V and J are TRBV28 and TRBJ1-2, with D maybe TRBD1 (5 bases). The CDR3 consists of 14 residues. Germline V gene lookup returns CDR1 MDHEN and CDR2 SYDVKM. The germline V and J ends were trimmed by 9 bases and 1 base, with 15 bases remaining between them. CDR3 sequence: CASLRGAFNYGYTF. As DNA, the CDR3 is TGTGCCAGTTTGAGGGGAGCCTTTAACTATGGCTACACCTTC.

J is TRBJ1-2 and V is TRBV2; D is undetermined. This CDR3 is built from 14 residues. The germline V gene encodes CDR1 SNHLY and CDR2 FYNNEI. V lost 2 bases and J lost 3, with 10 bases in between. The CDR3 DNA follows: TGTGCCAGCAGTGAACCCTCGGTCTACTATGGCTACACCTTC. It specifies CASSEPSVYYGYTF.

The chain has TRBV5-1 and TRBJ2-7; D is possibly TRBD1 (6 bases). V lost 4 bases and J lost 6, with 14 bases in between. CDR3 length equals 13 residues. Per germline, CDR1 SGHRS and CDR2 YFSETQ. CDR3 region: CASSLGTQGEQYF. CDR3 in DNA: TGCGCCAGCAGCCTAGGGACACAAGGCGAGCAGTACTTC.

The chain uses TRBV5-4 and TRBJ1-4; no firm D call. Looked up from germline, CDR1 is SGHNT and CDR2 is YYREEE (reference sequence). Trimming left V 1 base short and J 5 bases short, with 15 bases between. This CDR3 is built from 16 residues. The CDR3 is CASSLNSGIANEKLFF. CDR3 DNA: TGTGCCAGCAGCTTGAACTCCGGGATTGCCAATGAAAAACTGTTTTTT.